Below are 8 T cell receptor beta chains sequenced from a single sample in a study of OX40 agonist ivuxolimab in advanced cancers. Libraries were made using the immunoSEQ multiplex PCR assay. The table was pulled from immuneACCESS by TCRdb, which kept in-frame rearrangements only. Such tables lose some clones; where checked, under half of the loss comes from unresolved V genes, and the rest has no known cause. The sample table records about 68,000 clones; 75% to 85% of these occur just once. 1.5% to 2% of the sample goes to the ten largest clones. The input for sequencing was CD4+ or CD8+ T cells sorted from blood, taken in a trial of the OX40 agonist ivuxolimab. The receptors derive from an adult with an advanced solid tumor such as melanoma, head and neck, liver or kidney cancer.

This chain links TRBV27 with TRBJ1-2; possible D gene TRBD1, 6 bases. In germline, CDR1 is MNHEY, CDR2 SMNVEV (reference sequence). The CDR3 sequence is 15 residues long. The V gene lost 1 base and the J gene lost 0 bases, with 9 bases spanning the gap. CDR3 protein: CASSLWGRPNYGYTF. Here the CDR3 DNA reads TGTGCCAGCAGTTTATGGGGGCGTCCTAACTATGGCTACACCTTC.

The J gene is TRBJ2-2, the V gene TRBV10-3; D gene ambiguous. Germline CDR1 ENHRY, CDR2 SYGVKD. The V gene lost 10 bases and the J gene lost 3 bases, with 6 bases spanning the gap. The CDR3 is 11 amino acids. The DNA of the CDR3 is TGTGCCACCGCGGACACCGGGGAGCTGTTTTTT. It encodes CATADTGELFF.

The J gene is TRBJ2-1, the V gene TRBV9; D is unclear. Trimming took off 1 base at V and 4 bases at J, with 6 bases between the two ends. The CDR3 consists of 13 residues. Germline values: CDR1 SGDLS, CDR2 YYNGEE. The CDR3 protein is CASSVLGYNEQFF. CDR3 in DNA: TGTGCCAGCAGCGTACTTGGGTACAATGAGCAGTTCTTC. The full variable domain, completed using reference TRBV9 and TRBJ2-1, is DSGVTQTPKHLITATGQRVTLRCSPRSGDLSVYWYQQSLDQGLQFLIQYYNGEERAKGNILERFSAQQFPDLHSELNLSSLELGDSALYFCASSVLGYNEQFFGPGTRLTVL.

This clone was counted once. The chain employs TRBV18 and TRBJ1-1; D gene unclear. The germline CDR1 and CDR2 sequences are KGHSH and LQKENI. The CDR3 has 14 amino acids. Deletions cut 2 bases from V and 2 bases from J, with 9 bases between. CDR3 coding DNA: TGTGCCAGCTCACCAGTATTCAGTAACACTGAAGCTTTCTTT. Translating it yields CASSPVFSNTEAFF.

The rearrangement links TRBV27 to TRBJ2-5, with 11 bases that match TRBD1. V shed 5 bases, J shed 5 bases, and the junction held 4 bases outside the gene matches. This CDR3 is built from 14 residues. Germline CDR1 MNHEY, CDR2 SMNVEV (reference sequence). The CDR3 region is CASSRTGGFETQYF. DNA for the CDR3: TGTGCCAGCAGTCGGACAGGGGGCTTTGAGACCCAGTACTTC.

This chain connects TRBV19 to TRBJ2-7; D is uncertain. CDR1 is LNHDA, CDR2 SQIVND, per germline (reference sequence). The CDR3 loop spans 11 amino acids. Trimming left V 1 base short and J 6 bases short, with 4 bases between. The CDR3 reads CASSIASEQYF. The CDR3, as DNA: TGTGCCAGTAGTATAGCCTCCGAGCAGTACTTC.

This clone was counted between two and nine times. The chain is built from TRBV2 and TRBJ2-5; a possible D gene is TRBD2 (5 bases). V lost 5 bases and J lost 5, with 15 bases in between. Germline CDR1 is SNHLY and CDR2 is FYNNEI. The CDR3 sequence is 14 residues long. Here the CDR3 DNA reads TGTGCCAGCAGTTTTAGGACTTTCCCGGAGACCCAGTACTTC. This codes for CASSFRTFPETQYF.

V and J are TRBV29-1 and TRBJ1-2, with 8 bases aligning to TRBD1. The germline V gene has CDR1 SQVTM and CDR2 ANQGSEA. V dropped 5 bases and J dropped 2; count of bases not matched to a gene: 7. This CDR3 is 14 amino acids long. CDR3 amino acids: CSVTSRTGNYGYTF. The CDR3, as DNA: TGCAGCGTTACATCTAGGACAGGGAACTATGGCTACACCTTC.